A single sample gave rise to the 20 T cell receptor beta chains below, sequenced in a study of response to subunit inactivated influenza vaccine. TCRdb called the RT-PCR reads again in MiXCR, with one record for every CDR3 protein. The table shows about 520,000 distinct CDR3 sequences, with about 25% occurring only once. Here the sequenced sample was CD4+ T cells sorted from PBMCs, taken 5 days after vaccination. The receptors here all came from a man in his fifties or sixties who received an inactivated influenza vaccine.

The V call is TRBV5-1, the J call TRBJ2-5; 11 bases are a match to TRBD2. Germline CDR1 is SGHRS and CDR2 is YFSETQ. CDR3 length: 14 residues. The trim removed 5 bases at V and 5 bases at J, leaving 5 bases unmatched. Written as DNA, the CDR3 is TGCGCCAGCAGTGCGACTAGCGGGGTGGAGACCCAGTACTTC. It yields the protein CASSATSGVETQYF.

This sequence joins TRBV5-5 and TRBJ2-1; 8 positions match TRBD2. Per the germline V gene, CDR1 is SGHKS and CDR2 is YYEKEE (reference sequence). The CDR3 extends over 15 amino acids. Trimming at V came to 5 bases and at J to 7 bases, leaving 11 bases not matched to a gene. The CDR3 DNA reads TGTGCCAGCAGTTATCCGGGACTAGTAGTTAATGAGCAGTTCTTC. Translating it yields CASSYPGLVVNEQFF.

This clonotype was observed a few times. The CDR3 is CASSPGGLYEKLFF. The CDR3 nucleotides read TGTGCCAGCAGCCCGGGAGGACTTTATGAAAAACTGTTTTTT. The chain joins TRBV4-2 to TRBJ1-4; no clear D. Trimming took off 4 bases at V and 6 bases at J, with 12 bases between the two ends. This CDR3 is built from 14 residues. Germline CDR1 LGHNA, CDR2 YNFKEQ.

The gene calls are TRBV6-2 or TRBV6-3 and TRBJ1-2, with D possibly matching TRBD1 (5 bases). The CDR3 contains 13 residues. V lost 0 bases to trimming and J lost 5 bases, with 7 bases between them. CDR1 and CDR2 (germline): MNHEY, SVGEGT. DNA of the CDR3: TGTGCCAGCAGTTACTCGAGACAGTATGGCTACACCTTC. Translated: CASSYSRQYGYTF.

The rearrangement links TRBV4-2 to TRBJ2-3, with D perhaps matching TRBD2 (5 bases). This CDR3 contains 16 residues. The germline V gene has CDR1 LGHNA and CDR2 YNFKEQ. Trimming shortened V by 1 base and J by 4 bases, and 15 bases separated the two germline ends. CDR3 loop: CASSQGGSRSPDTQYF. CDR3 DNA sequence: TGTGCCAGCAGCCAAGGAGGGTCCAGGTCGCCAGATACGCAGTATTTT.

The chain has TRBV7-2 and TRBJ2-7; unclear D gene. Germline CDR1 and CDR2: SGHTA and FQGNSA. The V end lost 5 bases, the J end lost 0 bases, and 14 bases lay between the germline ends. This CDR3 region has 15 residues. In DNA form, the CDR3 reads TGTGCCAGCAGCAGGACGTCCTTTAGCTCCTACGAGCAGTACTTC. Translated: CASSRTSFSSYEQYF.

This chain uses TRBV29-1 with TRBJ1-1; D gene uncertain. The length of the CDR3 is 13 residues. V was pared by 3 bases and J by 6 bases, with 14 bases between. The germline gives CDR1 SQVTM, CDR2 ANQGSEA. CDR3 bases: TGCAGCGTTGACGATGCCCAGGACGCTGAAGCTTTCTTT. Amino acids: CSVDDAQDAEAFF.

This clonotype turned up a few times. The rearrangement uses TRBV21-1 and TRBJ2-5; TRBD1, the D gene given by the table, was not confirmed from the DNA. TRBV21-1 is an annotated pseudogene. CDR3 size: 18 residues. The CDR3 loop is CASSKSLGRGSKSETQYF. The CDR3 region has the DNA TGTGCCAGCAGCAAATCATTGGGCAGGGGGTCTAAGTCGGAGACCCAGTACTTC.

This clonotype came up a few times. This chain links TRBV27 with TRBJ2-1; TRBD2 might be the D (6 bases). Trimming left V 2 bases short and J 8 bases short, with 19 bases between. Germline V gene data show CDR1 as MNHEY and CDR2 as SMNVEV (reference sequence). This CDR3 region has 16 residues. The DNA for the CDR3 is TGTGCCAGCAGTTTAACGGTGCTAGCGACTTATGATGAGCAGTTCTTC. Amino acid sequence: CASSLTVLATYDEQFF.

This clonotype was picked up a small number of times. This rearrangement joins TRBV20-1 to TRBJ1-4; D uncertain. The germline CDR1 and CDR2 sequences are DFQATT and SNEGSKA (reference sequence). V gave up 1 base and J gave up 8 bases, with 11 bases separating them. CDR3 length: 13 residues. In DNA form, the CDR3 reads TGCAGTGCTAGAGTTGGTATTGGGGAAAAACTGTTTTTT. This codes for CSARVGIGEKLFF.

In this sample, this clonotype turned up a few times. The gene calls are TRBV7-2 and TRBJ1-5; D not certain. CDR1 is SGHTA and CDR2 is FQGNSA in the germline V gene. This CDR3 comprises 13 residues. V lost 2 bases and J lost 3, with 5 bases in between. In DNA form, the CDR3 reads TGTGCCAGCAGCTTAAGTTTCAATCAGCCCCAGCATTTT. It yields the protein CASSLSFNQPQHF.

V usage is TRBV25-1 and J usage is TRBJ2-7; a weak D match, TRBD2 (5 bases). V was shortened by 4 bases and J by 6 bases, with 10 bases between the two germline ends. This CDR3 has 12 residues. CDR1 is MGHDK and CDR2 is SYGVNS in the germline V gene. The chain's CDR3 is CASSGGVGEQYF. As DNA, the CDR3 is TGTGCCAGCAGTGGGGGAGTGGGCGAGCAGTACTTC.

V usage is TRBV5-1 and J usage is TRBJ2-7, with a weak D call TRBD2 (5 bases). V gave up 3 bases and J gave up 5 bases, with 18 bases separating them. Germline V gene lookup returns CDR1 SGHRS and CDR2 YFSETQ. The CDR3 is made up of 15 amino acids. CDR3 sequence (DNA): TGCGCCAGCAGCTCCAACCCCGGGGTAGATAACGAGCAGTACTTC. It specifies CASSSNPGVDNEQYF. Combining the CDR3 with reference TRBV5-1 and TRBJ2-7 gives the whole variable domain KAGVTQTPRYLIKTRGQQVTLSCSPISGHRSVSWYQQTPGQGLQFLFEYFSETQRNKGNFPGRFSGRQFSNSRSEMNVSTLELGDSALYLCASSSNPGVDNEQYFGPGTRLTVT.

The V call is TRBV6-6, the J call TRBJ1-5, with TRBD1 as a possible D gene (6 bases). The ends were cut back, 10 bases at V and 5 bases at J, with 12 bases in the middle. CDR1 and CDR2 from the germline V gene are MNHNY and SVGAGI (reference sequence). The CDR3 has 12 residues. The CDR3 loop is CATRQADQPQHF. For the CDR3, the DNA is TGTGCCACGCGACAGGCTGATCAGCCCCAGCATTTT.

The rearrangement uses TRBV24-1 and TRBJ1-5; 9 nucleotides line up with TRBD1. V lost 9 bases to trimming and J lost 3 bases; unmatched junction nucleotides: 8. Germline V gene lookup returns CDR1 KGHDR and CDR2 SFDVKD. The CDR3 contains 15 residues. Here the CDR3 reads CATEPGTGFNQPQHF. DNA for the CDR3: TGTGCCACCGAACCCGGGACAGGGTTCAATCAGCCCCAGCATTTT.

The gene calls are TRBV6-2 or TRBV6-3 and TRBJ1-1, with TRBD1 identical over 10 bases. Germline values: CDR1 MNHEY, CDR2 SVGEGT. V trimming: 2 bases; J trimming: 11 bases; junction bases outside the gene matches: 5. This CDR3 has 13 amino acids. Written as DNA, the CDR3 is TGTGCCAGCAGTTACCCGGACAGGGGGTTCGCTTTCTTT. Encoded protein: CASSYPDRGFAFF.

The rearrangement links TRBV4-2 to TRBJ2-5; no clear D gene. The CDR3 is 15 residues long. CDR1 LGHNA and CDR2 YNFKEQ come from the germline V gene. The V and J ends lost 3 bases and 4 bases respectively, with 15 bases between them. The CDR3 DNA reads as TGTGCCAGCAGCCAGATGGGTGGGCCGGGAGAGACCCAGTACTTC. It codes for CASSQMGGPGETQYF.

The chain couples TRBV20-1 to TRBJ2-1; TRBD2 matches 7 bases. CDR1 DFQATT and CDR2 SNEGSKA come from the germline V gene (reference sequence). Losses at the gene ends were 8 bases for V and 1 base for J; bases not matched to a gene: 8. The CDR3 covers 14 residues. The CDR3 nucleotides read TGCAGTCCGGGCGCGGGAGTGTCCTACAATGAGCAGTTCTTC. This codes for CSPGAGVSYNEQFF.

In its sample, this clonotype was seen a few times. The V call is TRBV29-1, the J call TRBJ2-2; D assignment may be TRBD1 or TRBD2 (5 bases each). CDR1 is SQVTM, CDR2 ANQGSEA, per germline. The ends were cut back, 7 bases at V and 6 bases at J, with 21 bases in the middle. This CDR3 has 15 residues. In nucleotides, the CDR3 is TGCAGCGCCTCCTCAGGGATGGGGAGCGCCGGGGAGCTGTTTTTT. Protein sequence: CSASSGMGSAGELFF.

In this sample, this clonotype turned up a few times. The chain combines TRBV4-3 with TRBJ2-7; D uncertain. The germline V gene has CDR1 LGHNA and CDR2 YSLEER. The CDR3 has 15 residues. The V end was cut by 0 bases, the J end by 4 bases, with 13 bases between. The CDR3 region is CASSQDIRPEYEQYF. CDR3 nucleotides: TGCGCCAGCAGCCAAGATATTAGGCCGGAATACGAGCAGTACTTC.